This T cell receptor (beta chain) appears in the sequencing data of a study of T cell repertoires in ileal Crohn's disease. Study outcomes and limitations: Clonality above 26.8% at surgery always came with endoscopic recurrence.

Each sample's TCRB immunosequencing used 500 to 550 nanograms of biopsy DNA. TCRdb keeps only in-frame clones here, not all; method: immunoSEQ multiplex PCR. The sample yields 8,500 to 14,000 clones, over 60% seen once. This CDR3 is 15 amino acids long. V lost 3 bases and J lost 2, with 11 bases in between. CDR1 is MNHEY and CDR2 is SMNVEV in the germline V gene (reference sequence). On this clone itself: The target antigen is unknown.

Source material: ileal tissue. The chain has TRBV27 and TRBJ1-5; a possible D gene is TRBD1 (6 bases). The source is an adult with Crohn's disease. The CDR3 reads CASSFQGIGNQPQHF. DNA for the CDR3: TGTGCCAGCAGTTTCCAGGGGATTGGCAATCAGCCCCAGCATTTT.